The sequence of this T cell receptor beta chain was determined in a study of tumor-infiltrating lymphocytes in glioblastoma multiforme. Worth noting for this clonotype: Its antigen is not known.

Findings and limits, study-wide: Unequal TCR RNA per T cell might skew measured clone sizes. Only one glioblastoma patient had TCR and mutation analysis.

V was cut by 6 bases and J by 6 bases, with 17 bases left in between. From germline, CDR1 is SQVTM and CDR2 ANQGSEA. The CDR3 contains 14 residues. Three nested ARM-PCR rounds with V-beta and C-beta primers built TCRB libraries. TCRB cDNA was made from approximately 550 ng total RNA. TCRdb redid the calling of the multiplex PCR reads with MiXCR, one entry per CDR3 protein. There are approximately 13,000 distinct CDR3 sequences in the sample; around 70% occur only once, and 29% lies in the top ten. What was sequenced was brain tumor tissue. V usage is TRBV29-1 and J usage is TRBJ2-2, with D maybe TRBD2 (5 bases). The receptor comes from a male donor with glioblastoma. The CDR3 DNA is TGCAGCGTGATGGTGGGAGTCTTCCCCGGGGAGCTGTTTTTT. Its protein product is CSVMVGVFPGELFF.